A selection of T cell receptor beta chains follows, all from one sample in a study of neurological immune-mediated disorders. TCRdb reprocessed the 5' RACE reads with MiXCR, giving one entry per CDR3 protein. The data contain approximately 59,000 distinct CDR3 sequences, around 5% of them singletons. Material for sequencing was PBMCs. All receptors come from a human donor with multiple sclerosis. The donor label of this sample is uncertain. Both conserved end residues are part of each CDR3. The D gene is left open where the match is weak. Not every row has a clone size; where given, it reads once, few, many or a size class.

J | D | V | size | DNA | CDR3
TRBJ2-2 | . | TRBV11-2 | many | TGTGCCAGCAGCTTAGCTTACACCGGGGAGCTGTTTTTT | CASSLAYTGELFF
TRBJ1-3 | . | TRBV3-1 | many | TGTGCCAGCAGACAGGGTCCCTCTGGAAACACCATATATTTT | CASRQGPSGNTIYF
TRBJ2-1 | TRBD1 | TRBV10-3 | many | TGTGCCATCAGCACAGGGGCCAACAATGAGCAGTTCTTC | CAISTGANNEQFF
TRBJ1-5 | . | TRBV21-1 | many | TGTGCCAGCACCACTCCACCCTGGACAATAAAGGATCCTCAGCCCCAGCATTTT | CASTTPPWTIKDPQPQHF
TRBJ1-2 | . | TRBV18 | . | TGTGCCAGCTCAGCAGGAAGGGACTATGGCTACACCTTC | CASSAGRDYGYTF
TRBJ1-2 | TRBD1 | TRBV5-1 | many | TGCGCCAGCAGCTATCGACAGGGCTATGGCTACACCTTC | CASSYRQGYGYTF
TRBJ1-2 | . | TRBV20-1 | many | TGCAGTGCCACGAGAGGAGGGGACGTCTCTGATGGCTACACCTTC | CSATRGGDVSDGYTF
TRBJ1-5 | . | TRBV12-3/TRBV12-4 | few | TGTGCCAGCGGGAGCCGGATGCAGCCCCAGCATTTT | CASGSRMQPQHF
TRBJ1-5 | . | TRBV5-5 | many | TGTGCCAGCAGACCGAAGTATAGCAATCAGCCCCAGCATTTT | CASRPKYSNQPQHF
TRBJ2-6 | . | TRBV5-1 | . | TGCGCCAGCTCGAAGGCAGGGCCCTCTGGGGCCAACGTCCTGACTTTC | CASSKAGPSGANVLTF
TRBJ1-3 | TRBD1 | TRBV20-1 | many | TGCAGTGCTTTCGACAGGGGAAAGGGAAACACCATATATTTT | CSAFDRGKGNTIYF
TRBJ2-1 | TRBD2 | TRBV5-1 | many | TGCGCCAGCAGTGAAGGGACTAGCGGGGGATATGAGCAGTTCTTC | CASSEGTSGGYEQFF
TRBJ1-2 | TRBD1 | TRBV5-1 | many | TGCGCCAGCAGCCCGGGACAGGATGGTTATGGCTACACCTTC | CASSPGQDGYGYTF
TRBJ1-1 | TRBD1 | TRBV28 | many | TGTGCCAGCAGTTTGGACAGGTTCACTGAAGCTTTCTTT | CASSLDRFTEAFF
TRBJ1-3 | . | TRBV20-1 | many | TGCAGTGCTAGAGGCGGGGTCGGAAACACCATATATTTT | CSARGGVGNTIYF
TRBJ2-3 | TRBD2 | TRBV20-1 | many | TGCAGTGCTAGGATAGGAGCGGGGGGCCCCTCGGATACGCAGTATTTT | CSARIGAGGPSDTQYF
TRBJ2-7 | TRBD1 | TRBV6-6 | many | TGTGCCAGCAGTACCCGGACAGGTGGACCGGAGCAGTACTTC | CASSTRTGGPEQYF
TRBJ1-2 | . | TRBV5-1 | many | TGCGCCAGCAGCCCAGGCGACGGAGGATACCGTGGCTACACCTTC | CASSPGDGGYRGYTF
TRBJ2-3 | . | TRBV24-1 | many | TGTGCCACCAGTGAGCCTTACACAGATACGCAGTATTTT | CATSEPYTDTQYF
TRBJ2-2 | . | TRBV4-1 | many | TGCGCCAGCAGACTTAATCCGGGCCCTAACACCGGGGAGCTGTTTTTT | CASRLNPGPNTGELFF
TRBJ1-1 | . | TRBV20-1 | many | TGCAGTGCTAGAGATATCGGGCCCGAGGGTACTGAAGCTTTCTTT | CSARDIGPEGTEAFF
TRBJ2-1 | . | TRBV6-1 | many | TGTGCCAGCAGTGAAGTGGGCTCCTACAATGAGCAGTTCTTC | CASSEVGSYNEQFF
TRBJ2-1 | TRBD2 | TRBV7-9 | many | TGTGCCAGCAGCCCCAGGACTAGCGGGGGGTTTTACAATGAGCAGTTCTTC | CASSPRTSGGFYNEQFF
TRBJ2-7 | TRBD1 | TRBV7-9 | many | TGTGCCGGAGGACAGGACAGCTCTGGGGAGCAGTACTTC | CAGGQDSSGEQYF
TRBJ1-2 | . | TRBV20-1 | many | TGCAGTGCTAGAGACTGGGGAGGAGATGGCTACACCTTC | CSARDWGGDGYTF
TRBJ2-5 | TRBD2 | TRBV4-1 | . | TGCGCCAGCAGCCAAGAGAGGATTAGCGGGGGAGGTGAGACCCAGTACTTC | CASSQERISGGGETQYF
TRBJ1-1 | . | TRBV20-1 | many | TGCAGTGCCCAATTAGGCGCTGAAGCTTTCTTT | CSAQLGAEAFF